This TCR beta chain was sequenced in a study of blood T cells in healthy people across ages. Study-level points and caveats: Total diversity from one million sequenced T cells was likely underestimated.

This clonotype was seen a few times. Antigen specificity is unknown. Through a sample-barcoded 5' primer and a J-beta primer mix, a second PCR was run for 7 to 11 cycles. All cDNA molecules were each tagged by a template-switch adaptor with 12 random nucleotides. MiXCR was run by TCRdb on the 5' RACE reads, yielding one entry per CDR3 protein. This sample has some 1.1 million distinct CDR3 sequences; more than 30% occur once, and the top ten carry around 13%. The V end was cut by 6 bases, the J end by 0 bases, with 20 bases between. In germline, CDR1 is SEHNR, CDR2 FQNEAQ (reference sequence). The CDR3 is 17 residues long.

Sequenced material: blood. The chain has TRBV7-9 and TRBJ1-2; D ambiguous. This TCR came from a man between 18 and 29 years old in good health. CDR3 sequence reads: CASRITSAGAANYGYTF. For the CDR3, the DNA is TGTGCCAGCAGGATTACGTCGGCCGGAGCAGCTAACTATGGCTACACCTTC.